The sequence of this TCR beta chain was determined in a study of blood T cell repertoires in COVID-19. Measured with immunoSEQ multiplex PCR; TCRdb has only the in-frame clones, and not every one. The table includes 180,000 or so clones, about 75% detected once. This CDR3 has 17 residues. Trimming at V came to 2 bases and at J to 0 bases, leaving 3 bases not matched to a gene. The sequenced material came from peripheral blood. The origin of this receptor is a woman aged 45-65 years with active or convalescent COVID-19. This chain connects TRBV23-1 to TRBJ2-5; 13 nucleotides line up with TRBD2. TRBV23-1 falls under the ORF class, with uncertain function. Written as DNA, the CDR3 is TGCGCCAGCAGTCAAACTAGCGGGAGGGCGTACCAAGAGACCCAGTACTTC. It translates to CASSQTSGRAYQETQYF.